The next 5 T cell receptor beta chains were all read from a single sample in a study of Graves' ophthalmopathy and Graves' hyperthyroidism (dated by TCRdb to 2016 to 2019). The sample was run on an Illumina HiSeq 2000. TCR beta CDR3 regions were amplified from RNA transcripts for repertoire sequencing. The first round of RT-PCR was done with HTBI primers and the Qiagen OneStep RT-PCR kit, and was followed by a second round of multiplex PCR, then size selection and purification. TCRdb redid the processing of the public reads, applying fastp at Q25 and MiXCR, and retained in-frame beta chains. When rows share a CDR3 protein, they turn into one entry using the most common DNA and genes. In all, the sample holds approximately 460,000 distinct CDR3 sequences, and about 15% of those were seen once. Approximately 9.8% of the sample is in the top ten clones. Sequencing was done on a sample of blood. The source is a young woman with Graves' ophthalmopathy. Donor details come from another sample of the same person, matched by shared clones.

The gene calls are TRBV5-5 and TRBJ1-3; D not resolved. The CDR3 is made up of 16 amino acids. Germline CDR1 SGHKS, CDR2 YYEKEE (reference sequence). Trimming removed 1 base at V and 0 bases at J, with 11 bases between. The CDR3 loop is CASSLYWSDSGNTIYF. CDR3 coding DNA: TGTGCCAGCAGCTTGTATTGGAGCGACTCTGGAAACACCATATATTTT.

The sample holds many counts of this clonotype. The J gene is TRBJ1-1, the V gene TRBV18; D call uncertain. With 3 bases removed from V and 0 bases from J, the gap between germline ends came to 8 bases. The CDR3 sequence is 14 residues long. Germline V gene data show CDR1 as KGHSH and CDR2 as LQKENI. The CDR3 is CASSPPAMNTEAFF. In DNA form, the CDR3 reads TGTGCCAGCTCACCCCCTGCCATGAACACTGAAGCTTTCTTT. Using reference TRBV18 and TRBJ1-1 for the parts outside the CDR3, the full variable domain is NAGVMQNPRHLVRRRGQEARLRCSPMKGHSHVYWYRQLPEEGLKFMVYLQKENIIDESGMPKERFSAEFPKEGPSILRIQQVVRGDSAAYFCASSPPAMNTEAFFGQGTRLTVV.

There are many counts of this clonotype. The rearrangement joins TRBV28 to TRBJ2-5; D is uncertain. The germline gives CDR1 MDHEN, CDR2 SYDVKM. V was pared by 5 bases and J by 5 bases, with 9 bases between. The CDR3 length is 12 residues. CDR3 coding DNA: TGTGCCAGCAGTGTAGTCTTCGAGACCCAGTACTTC. Its translation is CASSVVFETQYF. Complete variable domain (other parts from reference TRBV28 and TRBJ2-5): DVKVTQSSRYLVKRTGEKVFLECVQDMDHENMFWYRQDPGLGLRLIYFSYDVKMKEKGDIPEGYSVSREKKERFSLILESASTNQTSMYLCASSVVFETQYFGPGTRLLVL.

In its sample, this clonotype was seen many times. The chain couples TRBV27 to TRBJ1-1; D remains ambiguous. Trimming cost V 3 bases and J 3 bases, with 8 bases left between them. Germline V CDR1 and CDR2: MNHEY, SMNVEV (reference sequence). The CDR3 covers 13 residues. In DNA form, the CDR3 reads TGTGCCAGCAGTTTGGGGAGCCACACTGAAGCTTTCTTT. Protein product: CASSLGSHTEAFF.

In this sample, this clonotype turned up a few times. The V and J genes are TRBV27 and TRBJ2-7; TRBD1 might be the D (6 bases). From germline, CDR1 is MNHEY and CDR2 SMNVEV (reference sequence). Trimming removed 5 bases at V and 3 bases at J, with 23 bases between. The length of the CDR3 is 17 residues. CDR3 sequence (DNA): TGTGCCAGCAGTCCCCCCCCCTCCGGGACACGGGGCTACGAGCAGTACTTC. Translated, it gives CASSPPPSGTRGYEQYF.